This T cell receptor beta chain stems from a study of technical replicates of blood from a few donors. Sequencing used immunoSEQ multiplex PCR; TCRdb keeps in-frame clones, though not all of them. The sample lists under 65,000 clones, roughly 95% occurring once. There are 15 residues in the CDR3. V lost 4 bases and J lost 2, with 11 bases in between. Germline-derived CDR1 and CDR2 are MGHRA and YSYEKL. The chain recombines TRBV4-1 with TRBJ1-4; D unclear. The clonotype comes from a human donor in good health. The sample was T cells isolated from PBMCs. As DNA, the CDR3 is TGCGCCAGCAGCCCACGACCGGGGACTAATGAAAAACTGTTTTTT. As protein: CASSPRPGTNEKLFF.